This T cell receptor (beta chain) was sequenced in a study of blood T cell repertoires in COVID-19. Study context: Sites across the United States, Italy and Spain contributed samples from acute and convalescent COVID-19. PBMCs, B-cell-depleted T cells, or T cells were the source of the cDNA or gDNA that made up the material.

The CDR3 runs to 18 residues. Germline V gene data show CDR1 as SEHNR and CDR2 as FQNEAQ (reference sequence). V lost 4 bases and J lost 1; bases outside the gene matches: 9. Only in-frame clones appear in the TCRdb table, and some are missing; sequencing was by immunoSEQ multiplex PCR. This table has around 430,000 clones, more than 70% appearing once. The clonotype was recovered from a woman aged 50 to 60 with COVID-19, enrolled during active disease. The rearrangement links TRBV7-9 to TRBJ2-3; 12 positions match TRBD2. Source material: peripheral blood. The CDR3 spells CASSSRTGLAGRTDTQYF. The CDR3 nucleotides are TGTGCCAGCAGCTCCCGAACTGGACTAGCGGGGCGCACAGATACGCAGTATTTT.